Listed below are T cell receptor beta chains from one sample, sequenced in a study of blood T cell repertoires in COVID-19. Assay: immunoSEQ multiplex PCR; the TCRdb copy retains only in-frame clones and omits some. This sample has 200,000 to 250,000 clones; approximately 82% occur once, and the top ten carry 10% to 15%. Material for sequencing was peripheral blood. Receptors originate from a woman aged 40 to 49 with acute or convalescent COVID-19. Each CDR3 is given with its conserved first and last residue. A D gene is named only where the DNA matches it firmly. A clone size is listed for some rows: how often the clone was seen (once, few, many), or a class if it is expanded.

NA,NA,TRBJ1-1,TRBV10-3,TGTGCCATCAGGACCGCGGGGGGAGCGAACACTGAAGCTTTCTTT,CAIRTAGGANTEAFF
NA,TRBD1,TRBJ2-2,TRBV6-1,TGTGCCAGCAGTGGTTACAGGGGGCTCAACACCGGGGAGCTGTTTTTT,CASSGYRGLNTGELFF
NA,NA,TRBJ2-5,TRBV7-9,TGTGCCAGCAGCTTAGCCGGGGGCCAAGAGACCCAGTACTTC,CASSLAGGQETQYF
NA,TRBD1,TRBJ1-2,TRBV19,TGTGCCAGTAGTACAACCCGGGACAGCTATGGCTACACCTTC,CASSTTRDSYGYTF
once,NA,TRBJ2-7,TRBV7-6,TGTGCCAGCAGCTTAGGTATGGCGGGGTCCTCCTACGAGCAGTACTTC,CASSLGMAGSSYEQYF
many,NA,TRBJ2-7,TRBV4-1,TGCGCCAGCAGCCAAGGACAGGCCGCCTACGAGCAGTACTTC,CASSQGQAAYEQYF
NA,TRBD1,TRBJ2-2,TRBV5-8,TGTGCCAGCAGCTTTACGGGACAGGGGAACACCGGGGAGCTGTTTTTT,CASSFTGQGNTGELFF
NA,TRBD2,TRBJ2-1,TRBV11-3,TGTGCCAGCACCAAAGGCGGGAGCATTGGGGAGCAGTTCTTC,CASTKGGSIGEQFF
NA,NA,TRBJ1-1,TRBV19,TGTGCCAGTAGCCTACAGGGAAAGTCGAGGGCTTTCTTT,CASSLQGKSRAFF
NA,NA,TRBJ1-4,TRBV5-5,TGTGCCAGCAGCCCCGGCGGCAGGGATGAAAAACTGTTTTTT,CASSPGGRDEKLFF
NA,TRBD2,TRBJ2-1,TRBV7-8,TGTGCCAGCAGCCTCCGACTAGCGGGGAGGGGTGAGCAGTTCTTC,CASSLRLAGRGEQFF
NA,NA,TRBJ2-7,TRBV6-5,TGTGCCAGCAGTTACTTGACTGGAGGGCACAGCTACGAGCAGTACTTC,CASSYLTGGHSYEQYF
NA,TRBD2,TRBJ2-3,TRBV3-1/TRBV3-2,TGTGCCAGCAGCCAAGATCCAGCGGGAGTTTCAGATACGCAGTATTTT,CASSQDPAGVSDTQYF
NA,NA,TRBJ1-1,TRBV29-1,TGCAGCGCACTCCCAGGGGAACGGGCTTTCTTT,CSALPGERAFF
NA,TRBD2,TRBJ2-3,TRBV7-8,TGTGCCAGCACCCCCTTAGGACTAGCGGAGGGTACGCAGTATTTT,CASTPLGLAEGTQYF
NA,NA,TRBJ1-2,TRBV2,TGTGCCAGCAGTTCAGACAGGCTGGATGGCTACACCTTC,CASSSDRLDGYTF
NA,NA,TRBJ2-1,TRBV6-2/TRBV6-3,TGTGCCAGCAGTTACCCATCAGCGGGCTCCTACAATGAGCAGTTCTTC,CASSYPSAGSYNEQFF
few,NA,TRBJ1-6,TRBV4-1,TGCGCCAGCAGCCAAGAGCGGGATTCACCCCTCCACTTT,CASSQERDSPLHF
NA,TRBD1,TRBJ1-4,TRBV19,TGTGCCAGTAGAGACAGGGTTGCAACTAATGAAAAACTGTTTTTT,CASRDRVATNEKLFF
NA,TRBD1,TRBJ1-1,TRBV6-6,TGTGCCAGCACCCTAGACAGGGCGGGGACTGAAGCTTTCTTT,CASTLDRAGTEAFF
NA,NA,TRBJ1-4,TRBV12-5,TGTGCTAGTGGTTTGGTACGGAACAGCCGACTGTTTTTT,CASGLVRNSRLFF
NA,NA,TRBJ1-6,TRBV6-5,TGTGCCAGCAGTCGACAGGATTCACCCCTCCACTTT,CASSRQDSPLHF
few,NA,TRBJ2-7,TRBV4-3,TGCGCCAGCAGCCAAGGGGGGCAGGGGCTGCAGTACTTC,CASSQGGQGLQYF
few,NA,TRBJ1-1,TRBV9,TGTGCCAGCAGCGTAGAGACGGGCACTGAAGCTTTCTTT,CASSVETGTEAFF
NA,TRBD1,TRBJ2-7,TRBV2,TGTGCCAGCAGTCCGGGACAGGGGAGAGAGCAGTACTTC,CASSPGQGREQYF
NA,TRBD2,TRBJ2-1,TRBV5-1,TGCGCCAGCAGCCCGACTAGCGATCCCTACAATGAGCAGTTCTTC,CASSPTSDPYNEQFF
once,TRBD2,TRBJ2-1,TRBV29-1,TGCAGCGTTGAACCGGGACTAGCGGGGGGGAGCTCCTACAATGAGCAGTTCTTC,CSVEPGLAGGSSYNEQFF
NA,NA,TRBJ2-1,TRBV6-5,TGTGCCAGCAGTAGGACAGACAATGAGCAGTTCTTC,CASSRTDNEQFF
NA,TRBD1,TRBJ2-5,TRBV24-1,TGTGCCACCAGTGAGAAGACAGGGGTTCAAGAGACCCAGTACTTC,CATSEKTGVQETQYF
NA,TRBD1,TRBJ1-2,TRBV3-1/TRBV3-2,TGTGCCAGCAGCCCTGGACAGGACTATGGCTACACCTTC,CASSPGQDYGYTF
NA,TRBD2,TRBJ2-1,TRBV7-3,TGTGCCAGCAGCTTAAATAGCGGGGGGCCGGAATACAATGAGCAGTTCTTC,CASSLNSGGPEYNEQFF
NA,TRBD1,TRBJ2-5,TRBV2,TGTGCCAGCAGTTTTGACAGGGGGGGCTTGGGATACCAAGAGACCCAGTACTTC,CASSFDRGGLGYQETQYF
NA,NA,TRBJ1-2,TRBV5-1,TGCGCCAGCAGCTTGGTTGTTGGCAGGCGGAGGGATGGCTACACCTTC,CASSLVVGRRRDGYTF
NA,TRBD1,TRBJ2-7,TRBV6-1,TGTGCCAGCAGTGAAGCGTGGACAGGGGGCTACGAGCAGTACTTC,CASSEAWTGGYEQYF
NA,TRBD1,TRBJ1-6,TRBV10-2,TGCGCCAGCAGTGCTGGACAGGACGGATCACCCCTCCACTTT,CASSAGQDGSPLHF
NA,NA,TRBJ1-3,TRBV3-1/TRBV3-2,TGTGCCAGCAGCCCTCGTTCGGGCTCTGGAAACACCATATATTTT,CASSPRSGSGNTIYF